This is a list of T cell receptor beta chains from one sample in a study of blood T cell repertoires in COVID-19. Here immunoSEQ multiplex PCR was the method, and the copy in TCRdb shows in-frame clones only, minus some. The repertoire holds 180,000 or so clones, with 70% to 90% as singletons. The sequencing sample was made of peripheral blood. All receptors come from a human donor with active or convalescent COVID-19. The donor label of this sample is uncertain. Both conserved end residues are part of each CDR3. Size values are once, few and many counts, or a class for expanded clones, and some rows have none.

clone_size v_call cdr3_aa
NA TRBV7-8 CASSLGGRQETQYF
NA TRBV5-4 CASSPGTSGTSTDTQYF
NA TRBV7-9 CASSRGTYDNEQFF
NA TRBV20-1 CSAAGGNEQFF
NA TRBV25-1 CASSSAGPSTDTQYF
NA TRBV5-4 CASSSQGAGNTIYF
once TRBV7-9 CASSLGQGNEQFF
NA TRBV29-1 CSAQGDSWTEAFF
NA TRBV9 CASSDRPLELYRSTGYQPQHF
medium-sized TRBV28 CASRSLPNQPQHF
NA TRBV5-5 CASSLHRGIDYGYTF
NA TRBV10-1 CASSDGTGGRNTQYF
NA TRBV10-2 CASGASGRRQNTGELFF
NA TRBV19 CASIPPGHLYGYTF
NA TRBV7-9 CASSLDRGNQPQHF
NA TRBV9 CASSAGQENSPLHF
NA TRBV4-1 CASSRNRGGAPSTDTQYF
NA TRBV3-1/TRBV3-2 CASSQGSTGELFF
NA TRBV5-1 CASTRGRGDTEAFF
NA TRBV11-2 CASSSDGPYGYTF
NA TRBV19 CASSIIQGANTGELFF
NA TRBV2 CASSGQTLRLYEQYF
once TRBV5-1 CASSIRGVLNEKLFF
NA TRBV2 CASSGYWTGGSYEQYF
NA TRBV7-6 CASSLFDRAVQFF
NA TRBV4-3 CASSQGTGTNSYEQYF
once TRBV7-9 CASSPGTGSRYTF
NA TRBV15 CATSSSGSVPDTQYF
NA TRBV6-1 CASSEDNSNYGYTF
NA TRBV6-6 CASSYGAGEVF
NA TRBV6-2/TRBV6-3 CASSYLVRDRWNTGELFF
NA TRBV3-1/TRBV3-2 CASSLLSTGELFF
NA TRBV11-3 CASSASGTPLETQYF
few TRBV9 CASSASTGDAYGYTF
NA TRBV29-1 CSVEEQGPYEQYF
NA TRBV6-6 CASSYSEGPETQYF
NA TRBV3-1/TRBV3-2 CASSLGQNNSPLHF
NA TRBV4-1 CASSHGTGTYEQYF
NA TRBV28 CASTRGKGYGYTF
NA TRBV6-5 CASSSGQGAAYF
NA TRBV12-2 CASRPSFGGPSYEQYF
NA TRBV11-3 CASSSQNSIGNTIYF
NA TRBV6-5 CASSYQGQGWYGYTF
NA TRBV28 CASFTGSLGYGYTF
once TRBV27 CASKFRRGGGNTEAFF
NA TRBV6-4 CASSIQANTEAFF
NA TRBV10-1 CASSVLRDSLEKLFF
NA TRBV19 CAGARGNYGYTF
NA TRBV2 CASLKGGQFSNQPQHF
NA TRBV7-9 CASSLEAGTEAFF
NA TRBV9 CASSVGRTPTGPGELFF
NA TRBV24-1 CATSASPGQGDEQYF
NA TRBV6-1 CASSEHVGGTGSYEQYF
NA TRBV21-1 CASAGSGHHPAKNIQYF
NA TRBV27 CASSLTSGSYEQFF
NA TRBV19 CAAGRRGSGRTGELFF
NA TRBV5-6 CASSPDRGLQETQYF